This entry features one TCR beta chain sequence. In the study's own analysis: Amplification from reference gene primers served as the basis for estimated nucleated cell counts. Here immunoSEQ multiplex PCR was the method, and the copy in TCRdb shows in-frame clones only, minus some. The DNA was the basis for D and trimming; V, J and clone size are from that table. The data hold 120,000 or so clones, with 70% to 90% observed a single time. This sample is drawn from a study of blood T cell repertoires in COVID-19. Across the whole study: The United States, Italy and Spain supplied acute and convalescent COVID-19 samples. The analysed material was cDNA or gDNA that came from T cells, B-cell-depleted T cells, or PBMCs.

Unmatched junction bases numbered 7, after V lost 0 bases and J lost 2 bases. The CDR3 has 16 amino acids. CDR1 MNHEY and CDR2 SVGAGI come from the germline V gene. This sequence was found in a man in his 60s with acute or convalescent COVID-19. V and J are TRBV6-5 and TRBJ2-7, with 7 bases lining up with TRBD1. Specimen: peripheral blood. The CDR3 spells CASSYSPEGGPYEQYF. In DNA, the CDR3 is TGTGCCAGCAGTTACTCCCCCGAAGGGGGCCCCTACGAGCAGTACTTC.